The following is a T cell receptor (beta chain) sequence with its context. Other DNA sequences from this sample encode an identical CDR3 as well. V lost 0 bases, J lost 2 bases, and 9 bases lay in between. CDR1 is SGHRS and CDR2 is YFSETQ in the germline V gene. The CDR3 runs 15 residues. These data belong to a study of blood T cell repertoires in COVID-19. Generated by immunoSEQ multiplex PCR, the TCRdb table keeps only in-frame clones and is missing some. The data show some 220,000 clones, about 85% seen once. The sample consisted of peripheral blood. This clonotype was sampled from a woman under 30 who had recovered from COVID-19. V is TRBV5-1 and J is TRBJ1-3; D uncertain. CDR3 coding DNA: TGCGCCAGCAGCTTGGCGGGCGGGACTGGAAACACCATATATTTT. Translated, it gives CASSLAGGTGNTIYF.